Shown below are 32 T cell receptor beta chains from a single sample sequenced in a study of Ad26.COV2.S vaccination and SARS-CoV-2 variants. Here immunoSEQ multiplex PCR was the method, and the copy in TCRdb shows in-frame clones only, minus some. The sample records 320,000 or so clones, approximately 87% being singletons. Treatment of the sample: around 19 received Ad26.COV2.S at low or high dose, single or two shots; about 5 received placebo; per-sample allocation not given. Material that was analyzed had been drawn on day 63 after the first vaccine or placebo injection. Sequenced material: peripheral blood, taken in a trial of Ad26.COV2.S vaccine versus placebo. Receptors originate from a person aged 18 to 59 who received the Ad26.COV2.S COVID-19 vaccine or a placebo.

J is TRBJ2-3 and V is TRBV12-5; perhaps D is TRBD1 or TRBD2 (6 bases each). There are 17 residues in the CDR3. Trimming removed 1 base from V and 2 bases from J, with 16 bases in between. Germline CDR1 reads LGHNT; CDR2 reads FRNRAP. The CDR3 nucleotides read TGTGCTAGTGGTTTGGGGTTGCTACGGGGGCCCACAGATACGCAGTATTTT. Protein: CASGLGLLRGPTDTQYF.

This sequence joins TRBV18 and TRBJ2-4; no definite D call. The CDR3 consists of 13 residues. Germline CDR1 and CDR2: KGHSH and LQKENI. V lost 5 bases, J lost 0 bases, and 5 bases lay in between. The CDR3 loop is CASSNGAKNIQYF. In DNA, the CDR3 is TGTGCCAGCTCAAATGGAGCCAAAAACATTCAGTACTTC.

The gene calls are TRBV6-2 or TRBV6-3 and TRBJ2-7; TRBD1 matches 8 bases. Germline-derived CDR1 and CDR2 are MNHEY and SVGEGT. The CDR3 runs 14 residues. The trim removed 4 bases at V and 2 bases at J, leaving 4 bases unmatched. The CDR3 nucleotides are TGTGCCAGCAGTTGGCAGGGGGCAACCTACGAGCAGTACTTC. As protein: CASSWQGATYEQYF.

This chain connects TRBV11-2 to TRBJ2-1, with a tentative D call TRBD1 (5 bases). V lost 5 bases and J lost 6, with 17 bases in between. CDR1 and CDR2 from the germline V gene are SGHAT and FQNNGV. The CDR3 has 15 amino acids. Here the CDR3 reads CASSRWGSTTNEQFF. For the CDR3, the DNA is TGTGCCAGCAGCCGCTGGGGCTCTACGACCAATGAGCAGTTCTTC.

V is TRBV28 and J is TRBJ1-5; D may be TRBD1 (6 bases). V lost 2 bases and J 2 bases, leaving 16 bases between the germline ends. The CDR3 runs 17 residues. Germline CDR1 and CDR2: MDHEN and SYDVKM. The CDR3 DNA reads as TGTGCCAGCAGTTTAAATACCTGGGACATTGGCAATCAGCCCCAGCATTTT. Its protein is CASSLNTWDIGNQPQHF.

The chain carries TRBV27 and TRBJ1-5; 8 bases align to TRBD1. CDR1 and CDR2 from the germline V gene are MNHEY and SMNVEV (reference sequence). V shed 4 bases, J shed 7 bases, and the junction held 6 bases outside the gene matches. The CDR3 has 14 residues. This CDR3 reads CASSSRTGSQPQHF. The CDR3 bases are TGTGCCAGCAGTTCGAGGACAGGGAGCCAGCCCCAGCATTTT.

The chain employs TRBV3-1 (or the pseudogene TRBV3-2) and TRBJ2-1; D uncertain. This CDR3 has 14 amino acids. Germline assignment: CDR1 LGHDT and CDR2 YNNKEL (reference sequence). V lost 1 base and J 6 bases, leaving 10 bases between the germline ends. The CDR3 region has the DNA TGTGCCAGCAGCCAAGTCCCCCGGACCAATGAGCAGTTCTTC. Translating it yields CASSQVPRTNEQFF.

This CDR3 reads CASRLDRNTEAFF. The CDR3 bases are TGTGCCAGCAGATTGGACAGAAACACTGAAGCTTTCTTT. The chain combines TRBV6-4 with TRBJ1-1; D is possibly TRBD1 (6 bases). Germline CDR1 and CDR2: MRHNA and SNTAGT. This CDR3 is built from 13 residues. V lost 6 bases and J 2 bases, leaving 10 bases between the germline ends.

The rearrangement links TRBV6-5 to TRBJ2-2, with 10 positions matching TRBD1. The V gene end was trimmed by 0 bases and the J gene end by 6 bases; junction bases not matched to a gene: 4. Germline CDR1 reads MNHEY; CDR2 reads SVGAGI. CDR3 length: 16 amino acids. CDR3 region: CASSYSGTGASGELFF. The DNA of the CDR3 is TGTGCCAGCAGTTACTCCGGGACAGGGGCGTCCGGGGAGCTGTTTTTT.

The chain has TRBV6-2 or TRBV6-3 and TRBJ1-1; 7 bases are a match to TRBD1. CDR3 length: 19 residues. J was trimmed by 3 bases and V by 0 bases; bases with no gene match: 16. The germline gives CDR1 MNHEY, CDR2 SVGEGT. CDR3 coding DNA: TGTGCCAGCAGTTACTCGAGGGGAGGGGGCCCAGTCTGGGACACTGAAGCTTTCTTT. Translating gives CASSYSRGGGPVWDTEAFF.

The chain is built from TRBV6-1 and TRBJ1-2, with D hard to call. This CDR3 has 16 residues. V was clipped by 4 bases and J by 3 bases, with 18 bases between them. Germline CDR1 is MNHNS and CDR2 is SASEGT. CDR3 sequence reads: CASSGPPSSPHYGYTF. The CDR3 nucleotides read TGTGCCAGCAGTGGGCCTCCCTCCAGTCCGCACTATGGCTACACCTTC.

The chain joins TRBV18 to TRBJ1-5; 7 bases fit TRBD1. Per germline, CDR1 KGHSH and CDR2 LQKENI. Trimming took 10 bases from V and 0 from J; bases not matched to a gene: 12. CDR3 length equals 16 residues. This CDR3 reads CATRGDSAYSNQPQHF. The CDR3 DNA is TGTGCCACCCGAGGGGACAGTGCCTATAGCAATCAGCCCCAGCATTTT.

This chain joins TRBV6-5 and TRBJ1-2; a weak D match, TRBD1 (6 bases). The germline gives CDR1 MNHEY, CDR2 SVGAGI. The CDR3 covers 16 residues. With 4 bases removed from V and 5 bases from J, the gap between germline ends came to 20 bases. The CDR3 sequence: CASSSRRGAFWYGYTF. The CDR3 DNA is TGTGCCAGCAGTTCACGGCGGGGGGCGTTTTGGTATGGCTACACCTTC.

The chain joins TRBV5-4 to TRBJ2-7; 9 positions match TRBD2. V dropped 2 bases and J dropped 2; count of bases not matched to a gene: 8. Germline V gene sequence: CDR1 SGHNT, CDR2 YYREEE (reference sequence). The CDR3 contains 16 residues. CDR3: CASSFSIAGETYEQYF. The CDR3 DNA reads TGTGCCAGCAGCTTTTCCATAGCGGGGGAGACCTACGAGCAGTACTTC. Filled out from reference TRBV5-4 and TRBJ2-7, the complete variable domain reads ETGVTQSPTHLIKTRGQQVTLRCSSQSGHNTVSWYQQALGQGPQFIFQYYREEENGRGNFPPRFSGLQFPNYSSELNVNALELDDSALYLCASSFSIAGETYEQYFGPGTRLTVT.

This clone was recorded once. CDR3 amino acids: CASSFPGGLYGYTF. Here the CDR3 DNA reads TGTGCCAGTAGTTTTCCAGGGGGGCTATATGGCTACACCTTC. V usage is TRBV19 and J usage is TRBJ1-2, with 7 bases matching TRBD1. The CDR3 loop spans 14 amino acids. The V segment lost 5 bases and the J segment 5 bases; nucleotides outside the gene matches: 8. The germline V gene has CDR1 LNHDA and CDR2 SQIVND (reference sequence).

J is TRBJ1-2 and V is TRBV15; 7 bases line up with TRBD1. V lost 2 bases to trimming and J lost 6 bases; unmatched junction nucleotides: 6. Germline values: CDR1 LNHNV, CDR2 YYDKDF (reference sequence). This CDR3 has 14 residues. In DNA form, the CDR3 reads TGTGCCACCAGCAGACTGGACAGGTCTGATGGCTACACCTTC. It yields the protein CATSRLDRSDGYTF.

This chain joins TRBV4-1 and TRBJ2-5, with a weak D call TRBD1 (6 bases). The CDR3 extends over 13 amino acids. The ends were cut back, 5 bases at V and 4 bases at J, with 11 bases in the middle. The germline gives CDR1 MGHRA, CDR2 YSYEKL. CDR3 sequence reads: CASSSTGRETQYF. The CDR3 DNA reads TGCGCCAGCAGCTCGACAGGCCGAGAGACCCAGTACTTC.

This clone showed up just once. The V call is TRBV7-9, the J call TRBJ1-1, with D perhaps matching TRBD1 (6 bases). V was cut by 5 bases and J by 4 bases, with 17 bases left in between. Germline V gives CDR1 SEHNR, CDR2 FQNEAQ (reference sequence). The CDR3 is 15 amino acids. CDR3 residues: CASSASQGVGTEAFF. The CDR3 DNA sequence: TGTGCCAGCAGCGCCTCACAGGGCGTAGGCACTGAAGCTTTCTTT.

The gene calls are TRBV14 and TRBJ2-7, with D maybe TRBD2 (5 bases). Germline-derived CDR1 and CDR2 are SGHDN and FVKESK. The CDR3 runs to 13 residues. V was pared by 2 bases and J by 6 bases, with 11 bases between. Here the CDR3 DNA reads TGTGCCAGCAGCCAAAAACTAGGAACCGAGCAGTACGTC. Its translation: CASSQKLGTEQYV.

V and J are TRBV3-1 (or the pseudogene TRBV3-2) and TRBJ1-2, with D unresolved. From germline, CDR1 is LGHDT and CDR2 YNNKEL (reference sequence). This CDR3 comprises 15 residues. Trimming removed 1 base from V and 0 bases from J, with 9 bases in between. The chain's CDR3 is CASSQGQRSNYGYTF. In nucleotides, the CDR3 is TGTGCCAGCAGCCAAGGGCAGCGCTCTAACTATGGCTACACCTTC.

J is TRBJ1-2 and V is TRBV2; D unclear. The CDR3 has 13 amino acids. The V gene's germline CDR1 is SNHLY and CDR2 FYNNEI. Trimming removed 7 bases at V and 5 bases at J, with 14 bases between. CDR3 nucleotide sequence: TGTGCCAGCAACGTAGACCCGACTTATGGCTACACCTTC. This encodes CASNVDPTYGYTF.

V is TRBV10-1 and J is TRBJ2-3; no firm D call. This CDR3 is 14 amino acids long. CDR1 and CDR2 (germline): WNHNN, SYGVQD (reference sequence). Trimming shortened V by 2 bases and J by 0 bases, and 6 bases separated the two germline ends. CDR3 residues: CASSEGPSTDTQYF. CDR3 coding DNA: TGCGCCAGCAGTGAGGGACCTAGCACAGATACGCAGTATTTT.

This clone was seen once. The V gene is TRBV28, the J gene TRBJ2-3, with 13 positions matching TRBD2. The length of the CDR3 is 17 residues. CDR1 and CDR2 (germline): MDHEN, SYDVKM. The ends lost 6 bases at V and 6 bases at J; junction bases unmatched: 12. The CDR3 sequence: CASSFSTSGGSMDTQYF. DNA for the CDR3: TGTGCCAGCAGCTTTTCGACTAGCGGGGGGTCCATGGATACGCAGTATTTT.

V is TRBV29-1 and J is TRBJ1-2; D gene ambiguous. Trimming removed 2 bases from V and 2 bases from J, with 9 bases in between. Germline V gene lookup returns CDR1 SQVTM and CDR2 ANQGSEA. The CDR3 covers 13 residues. In DNA, the CDR3 is TGCAGCGTTGAAATAGGTGGAAACTATGGCTACACCTTC. It specifies CSVEIGGNYGYTF. Complete variable domain (other parts from reference TRBV29-1 and TRBJ1-2): SAVISQKPSRDICQRGTSLTIQCQVDSQVTMMFWYRQQPGQSLTLIATANQGSEATYESGFVIDKFPISRPNLTFSTLTVSNMSPEDSSIYLCSVEIGGNYGYTFGSGTRLTVV.

Regarding this clone: Other DNA sequences in the sample encode the same CDR3. This CDR3 is CASSLVGGNEQFF. The CDR3 DNA sequence: TGTGCCAGCAGCTTGGTAGGCGGCAATGAGCAGTTCTTC. The J gene is TRBJ2-1, the V gene TRBV5-4, with D unclear. Germline V gives CDR1 SGHNT, CDR2 YYREEE (reference sequence). The V and J ends lost 0 bases and 6 bases respectively, with 7 bases between them. This CDR3 has 13 residues.

The V and J genes are TRBV4-1 and TRBJ1-3; D perhaps matches TRBD1 (5 bases). Germline values: CDR1 MGHRA, CDR2 YSYEKL. V was shortened by 5 bases and J by 2 bases, with 22 bases between the two germline ends. This CDR3 has 18 amino acids. The CDR3 loop reads CASSYFPFRDLAGNTIYF. The CDR3 DNA reads TGCGCCAGCAGCTACTTTCCATTCAGGGACTTGGCTGGAAACACCATATATTTT.

The genes are TRBV7-3 and TRBJ2-2; D is undetermined. This CDR3 has 18 residues. Deletions cut 2 bases from V and 6 bases from J, with 22 bases between. Germline-derived CDR1 and CDR2 are SGHTA and FQGTGA. The CDR3 here is CASSLLKFVDSSPGELFF. The DNA for the CDR3 is TGTGCCAGCAGCTTACTGAAATTCGTAGACTCCTCACCCGGGGAGCTGTTTTTT.

This chain joins TRBV7-2 and TRBJ2-3; TRBD1 matches at 7 bases. CDR3 size: 16 residues. The V and J ends lost 3 bases and 0 bases, in that order; junction bases with no gene match: 6. Germline CDR1 is SGHTA and CDR2 is FQGNSA. CDR3 bases: TGTGCCAGCAGCTTCGTACAGGGGTCTAGCACAGATACGCAGTATTTT. Encoded protein: CASSFVQGSSTDTQYF.

This clone was observed once. The chain carries TRBV3-1 (or the pseudogene TRBV3-2) and TRBJ2-1; 9 bases are shared with TRBD1. CDR3 size: 15 residues. Germline V gene lookup returns CDR1 LGHDT and CDR2 YNNKEL (reference sequence). The V and J ends lost 3 bases and 7 bases, in that order; junction bases with no gene match: 7. CDR3: CASSHGTGRKNEQFF. Here the CDR3 DNA reads TGTGCCAGCAGCCATGGGACAGGGAGGAAAAATGAGCAGTTCTTC.

The V gene is TRBV9, the J gene TRBJ2-3; D perhaps matches TRBD1 (6 bases). The CDR3 runs to 15 residues. The germline V gene has CDR1 SGDLS and CDR2 YYNGEE. Trimming removed 3 bases from V and 1 base from J, with 12 bases in between. The CDR3 sequence: CASSGSSGGTDTQYF. The CDR3 nucleotides read TGTGCCAGCAGCGGTTCATCAGGGGGCACAGATACGCAGTATTTT. The entire variable domain, with the rest obtained from reference TRBV9 and TRBJ2-3, is as follows: DSGVTQTPKHLITATGQRVTLRCSPRSGDLSVYWYQQSLDQGLQFLIQYYNGEERAKGNILERFSAQQFPDLHSELNLSSLELGDSALYFCASSGSSGGTDTQYFGPGTRLTVL.

The chain joins TRBV7-3 to TRBJ1-1; TRBD1 matches 10 bases. Germline CDR1 and CDR2: SGHTA and FQGTGA. V was pared by 3 bases and J by 4 bases, with 2 bases of the junction left unmatched. This CDR3 is built from 14 residues. The CDR3 bases are TGTGCCAGCAGCTTGGACAGGGGGGGCACTGAAGCTTTCTTT. This encodes CASSLDRGGTEAFF.

The V and J genes are TRBV5-4 and TRBJ1-4; no clear D. The CDR3 length is 14 residues. Germline V gives CDR1 SGHNT, CDR2 YYREEE (reference sequence). Between the trimmed V and J ends, which lost 1 base and 6 bases, there was a span of 10 bases. The CDR3 nucleotides read TGTGCCAGCAGCTTGTTTAAAGGTGATGAAAAACTGTTTTTT. Protein product: CASSLFKGDEKLFF.